These 7 T cell receptor beta chains came from one sample sequenced in a study of blood T cell repertoires in COVID-19. Clones were sequenced by immunoSEQ multiplex PCR, and TCRdb holds only the in-frame ones, with some missing. This table holds about 200,000 clones, approximately 91% found once. Sequencing was done on a sample of peripheral blood. The origin of the receptors is a man aged 35 to 55 with acute or convalescent COVID-19.

This chain connects TRBV11-2 to TRBJ2-3; 9 bases match TRBD2. The CDR3 covers 19 residues. V was clipped by 2 bases and J by 1 base; unmatched bases: 13. Germline V gene lookup returns CDR1 SGHAT and CDR2 FQNNGV. CDR3 bases: TGTGCCAGCAGCTTAAGGTGGCAGCGGGGGGTTTTCGGCACAGATACGCAGTATTTT. Protein product: CASSLRWQRGVFGTDTQYF.

The chain carries TRBV9 and TRBJ2-3, with D tentatively TRBD2 (6 bases). Per the germline V gene, CDR1 is SGDLS and CDR2 is YYNGEE. CDR3 length: 15 amino acids. Deletions cut 2 bases from V and 2 bases from J, with 12 bases between. The CDR3 region is CASSVPRGTTDTQYF. CDR3 DNA: TGTGCCAGCAGCGTCCCCCGGGGGACCACAGATACGCAGTATTTT.

The chain employs TRBV11-2 and TRBJ2-3, with a tentative D call TRBD2 (5 bases). CDR1 is SGHAT and CDR2 is FQNNGV in the germline V gene. With 5 bases removed from V and 2 bases from J, the gap between germline ends came to 17 bases. This CDR3 has 16 residues. In DNA, the CDR3 is TGTGCCAGCAGCCTCTCTGGCGGGCGGGTCACAGATACGCAGTATTTT. It codes for CASSLSGGRVTDTQYF.

This chain links TRBV6-5 with TRBJ2-1; TRBD1 agrees at 12 bases. The CDR3 totals 15 residues. Germline trimming cut 6 bases from V and 8 bases from J; bases unmatched to any gene: 8. The V gene's germline CDR1 is MNHEY and CDR2 SVGAGI. The CDR3 sequence: CASSHRDRGLHEQFF. The CDR3 region has the DNA TGTGCCAGCAGCCACCGGGACAGGGGGCTCCATGAGCAGTTCTTC.

The CDR3 coding sequence is TGTGCCAGTAGTATGGGTAGCGGGAGTATCTACGAGCAGTACTTC. Translated: CASSMGSGSIYEQYF. This chain uses TRBV19 with TRBJ2-7; 9 bases agree with TRBD2. V was pared by 3 bases and J by 3 bases, with 6 bases of the junction left unmatched. The CDR3 totals 15 residues. Germline V gene lookup returns CDR1 LNHDA and CDR2 SQIVND (reference sequence).

The chain employs TRBV7-9 and TRBJ1-5, with unresolved D. CDR3 length: 14 amino acids. Deletions cut 1 base from V and 2 bases from J, with 6 bases between. The germline CDR1 and CDR2 sequences are SEHNR and FQNEAQ (reference sequence). The CDR3 sequence is CASSLGLGNQPQHF. CDR3 DNA sequence: TGTGCCAGCAGCTTAGGACTCGGCAATCAGCCCCAGCATTTT. The complete variable domain, with remaining parts taken from reference TRBV7-9 and TRBJ1-5, reads DTGVSQNPRHKITKRGQNVTFRCDPISEHNRLYWYRQTLGQGPEFLTYFQNEAQLEKSRLLSDRFSAERPKGSFSTLEIQRTEQGDSAMYLCASSLGLGNQPQHFGDGTRLSIL.

The chain employs TRBV6-6 and TRBJ2-7; D not certain. Per the germline V gene, CDR1 is MNHNY and CDR2 is SVGAGI (reference sequence). The CDR3 is made up of 12 amino acids. Trimming took off 6 bases at V and 6 bases at J, with 12 bases between the two ends. The CDR3 is CASSPPTGEQYF. The CDR3 nucleotides read TGTGCCAGCAGCCCCCCAACGGGCGAGCAGTACTTC.